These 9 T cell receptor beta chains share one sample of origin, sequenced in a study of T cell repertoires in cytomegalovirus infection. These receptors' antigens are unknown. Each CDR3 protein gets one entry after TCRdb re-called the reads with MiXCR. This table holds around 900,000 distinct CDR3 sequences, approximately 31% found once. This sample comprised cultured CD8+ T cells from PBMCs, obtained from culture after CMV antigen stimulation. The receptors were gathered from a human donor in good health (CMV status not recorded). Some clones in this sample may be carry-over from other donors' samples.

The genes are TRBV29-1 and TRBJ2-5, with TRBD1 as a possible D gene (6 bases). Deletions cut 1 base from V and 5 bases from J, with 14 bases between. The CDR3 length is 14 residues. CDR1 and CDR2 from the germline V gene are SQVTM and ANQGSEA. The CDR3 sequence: CSVEAPRDNETQYF. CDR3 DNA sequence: TGCAGCGTTGAAGCCCCACGGGACAATGAGACCCAGTACTTC.

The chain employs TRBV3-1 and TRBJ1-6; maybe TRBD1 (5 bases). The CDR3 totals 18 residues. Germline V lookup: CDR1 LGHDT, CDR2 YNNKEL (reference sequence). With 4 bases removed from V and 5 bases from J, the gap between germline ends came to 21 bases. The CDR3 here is CASSPFSDTSGDNSPLHF. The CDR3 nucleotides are TGTGCCAGCAGCCCCTTTTCGGACACCTCTGGGGATAATTCACCCCTCCACTTT.

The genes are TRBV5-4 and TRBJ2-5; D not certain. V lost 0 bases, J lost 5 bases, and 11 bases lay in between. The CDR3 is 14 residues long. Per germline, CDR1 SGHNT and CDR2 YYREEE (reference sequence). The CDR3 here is CASSLEGRLETQYF. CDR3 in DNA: TGTGCCAGCAGCTTGGAGGGCCGGTTGGAGACCCAGTACTTC.

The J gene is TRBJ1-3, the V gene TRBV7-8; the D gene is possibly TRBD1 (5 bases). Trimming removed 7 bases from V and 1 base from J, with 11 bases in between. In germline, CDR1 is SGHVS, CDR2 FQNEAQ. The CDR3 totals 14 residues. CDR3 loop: CASTTGGSGNTIYF. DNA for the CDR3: TGTGCCAGCACCACCGGGGGTTCTGGAAACACCATATATTTT.

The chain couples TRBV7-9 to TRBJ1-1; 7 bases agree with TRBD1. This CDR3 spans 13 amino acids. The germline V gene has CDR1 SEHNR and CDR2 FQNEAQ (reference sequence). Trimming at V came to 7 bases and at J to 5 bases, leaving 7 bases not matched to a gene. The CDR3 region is CASTHRGNTEAFF. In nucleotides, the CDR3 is TGTGCCAGCACCCACAGGGGAAATACTGAAGCTTTCTTT.

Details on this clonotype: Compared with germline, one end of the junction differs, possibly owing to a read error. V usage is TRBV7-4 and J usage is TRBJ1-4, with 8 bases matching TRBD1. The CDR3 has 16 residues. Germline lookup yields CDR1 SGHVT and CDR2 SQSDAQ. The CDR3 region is CASSLGPTGDGENLFF. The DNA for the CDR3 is TGTGCCAGCAGCTTAGGACCGACAGGGGACGGCGAAAATCTGTTTTTT.

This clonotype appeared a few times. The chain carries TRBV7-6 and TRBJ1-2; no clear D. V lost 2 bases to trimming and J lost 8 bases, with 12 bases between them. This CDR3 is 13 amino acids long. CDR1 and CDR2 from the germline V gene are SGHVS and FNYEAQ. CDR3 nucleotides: TGTGCCAGCAGCTTAAAAATTGCGGAGGGCTACACCTTC. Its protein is CASSLKIAEGYTF. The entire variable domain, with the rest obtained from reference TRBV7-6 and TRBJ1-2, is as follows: GAGVSQSPRYKVTKRGQDVALRCDPISGHVSLYWYRQALGQGPEFLTYFNYEAQQDKSGLPNDRFSAERPEGSISTLTIQRTEQRDSAMYRCASSLKIAEGYTFGSGTRLTVV.

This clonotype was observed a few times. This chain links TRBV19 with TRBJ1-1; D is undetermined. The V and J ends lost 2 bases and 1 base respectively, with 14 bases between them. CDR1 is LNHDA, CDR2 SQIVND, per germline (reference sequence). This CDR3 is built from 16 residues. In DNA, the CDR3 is TGTGCCAGTAGTATATTAAAACGGGAAAAGAACACTGAAGCTTTCTTT. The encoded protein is CASSILKREKNTEAFF. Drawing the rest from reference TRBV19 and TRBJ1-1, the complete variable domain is DGGITQSPKYLFRKEGQNVTLSCEQNLNHDAMYWYRQDPGQGLRLIYYSQIVNDFQKGDIAEGYSVSREKKESFPLTVTSAQKNPTAFYLCASSILKREKNTEAFFGQGTRLTVV.

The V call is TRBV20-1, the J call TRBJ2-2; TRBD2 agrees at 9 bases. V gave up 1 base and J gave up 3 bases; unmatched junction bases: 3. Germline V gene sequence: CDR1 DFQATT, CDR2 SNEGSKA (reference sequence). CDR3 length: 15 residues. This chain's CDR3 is CSARASGDHTGELFF. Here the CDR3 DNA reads TGCAGTGCTAGAGCTAGCGGGGATCACACCGGGGAGCTGTTTTTT.